The table lists the clone carrying this T cell receptor (beta chain) with many counts. Its antigen is unknown. The source of the sample is a study of identical twins. Whole-study results and caveats: Invariant MAIT and iNKT cells may have partly biased zero-insertion analyses. Out-of-frame sharing of TCR alpha in monozygotic twins was underestimated by models. Within twin pairs, the out-of-frame alpha sequences they shared showed excess low generation probability.

Healthy Caucasians were all of the donors. MiXCR was run by TCRdb on the 5' RACE reads, yielding one entry per CDR3 protein. The table records roughly 690,000 distinct CDR3 sequences, around 6.1% of them present only once. Between the trimmed V and J ends, which lost 6 bases and 0 bases, there was a span of 11 bases. This CDR3 contains 15 residues. The rearrangement uses TRBV12-3 or TRBV12-4 and TRBJ2-2, with D perhaps matching TRBD1 (6 bases). The clonotype comes from a young man in good health. Sequenced: naive T cells sorted from blood. CDR3 nucleotides: TGTGCCAGCAGGCCGGACAGTGCGAACACCGGGGAGCTGTTTTTT. Translation gives CASRPDSANTGELFF.